The clone carrying this T cell receptor beta chain has only one observation. Both CD4+ and CD8+ T cells were negatively isolated, and TEMRA cells underwent FACS enrichment. After extraction with the RNeasy kit, about 0.45 to 1 ug of the RNA was reverse transcribed using random hexamers. The CDR3 of TCR beta was amplified by immunoSEQ multiplex PCR across 54 Vbeta and 13 Jbeta. Via MiXCR, TCRdb re-called the immunoSEQ multiplex PCR reads, giving one row per CDR3 protein. Of 65,000 to 75,000 distinct CDR3 sequences listed, roughly 94% were seen once; the top ten hold around 0.25%. The data originate from a study of CD8 T cells in Susac syndrome. What was sequenced was CD8+ T cells from PBMCs. The sequence came from a human donor in good health.

The CDR3 nucleotides are TGTGCCAGCAGTGCGCGTGTCACTTACAATGAGCAGTTCTTC. Translated: CASSARVTYNEQFF. This chain joins TRBV6-5 and TRBJ2-1, with D unclear. In germline, CDR1 is MNHEY, CDR2 SVGAGI. The CDR3 sequence is 14 residues long. With 5 bases removed from V and 4 bases from J, the gap between germline ends came to 12 bases.